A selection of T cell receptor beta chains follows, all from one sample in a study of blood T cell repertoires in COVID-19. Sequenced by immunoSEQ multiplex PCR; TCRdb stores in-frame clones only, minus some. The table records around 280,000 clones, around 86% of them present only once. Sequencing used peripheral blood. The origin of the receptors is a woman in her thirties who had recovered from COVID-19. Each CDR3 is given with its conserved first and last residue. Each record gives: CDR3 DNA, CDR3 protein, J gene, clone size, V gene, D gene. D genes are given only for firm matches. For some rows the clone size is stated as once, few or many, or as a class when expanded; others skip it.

TGCGCCAGCAGTGACTCTAGCGACCAAGAGACCCAGTACTTC	CASSDSSDQETQYF	TRBJ2-5	-	TRBV10-2	-
TGTGCCGTTCAGCTCCCTAGCTCCTACAATGAGCAGTTCTTC	CAVQLPSSYNEQFF	TRBJ2-1	-	TRBV6-5	-
TGCGCCAGCAGCTCGACAGGGAACACTGAAGCTTTCTTT	CASSSTGNTEAFF	TRBJ1-1	-	TRBV5-1	-
TGTGCCAGCAATAACCCGGGCCCCCCGGAGGGCCAGAGGCAGTATTTT	CASNNPGPPEGQRQYF	TRBJ2-3	-	TRBV28	-
TGTGCCAGCAGCCAAGAAGGGGGATATAGTGAAGCTTTCTTT	CASSQEGGYSEAFF	TRBJ1-1	-	TRBV14	-
TGTGCCAGTAGTATGATCGGGGAGACCCAGTACTTC	CASSMIGETQYF	TRBJ2-5	few	TRBV19	-
TGTGCCACCAGCAGAAGGGGGAACCGCTATGGCTACACCTTC	CATSRRGNRYGYTF	TRBJ1-2	-	TRBV15	-
TGTGCCAGCAGCGCTGGACAGGGCAACCATCAGCCCCAGCATTTT	CASSAGQGNHQPQHF	TRBJ1-5	once	TRBV5-4	TRBD1
TGTGCCAGCAGTGAATATAACCTTCTAGGTGGGCAGTACTTC	CASSEYNLLGGQYF	TRBJ2-4	-	TRBV25-1	-
TGCGCCAGCAGCTCGGGAGGAGGGTCTGAAGCTTTCTTT	CASSSGGGSEAFF	TRBJ1-1	-	TRBV5-1	-
TGTGCCAGCCGAGGTTTCCCCGGGGAGCTGTTTTTT	CASRGFPGELFF	TRBJ2-2	-	TRBV27	-
TGTGCCAGCAGCGTATTATGGGGGGCTGGAAACACCATATATTTT	CASSVLWGAGNTIYF	TRBJ1-3	-	TRBV9	-
TGTGCCAGCAGCCTGCAGAGGGAGGGGACTGAAGCTTTCTTT	CASSLQREGTEAFF	TRBJ1-1	-	TRBV9	-
TGTGCCTGGAGGGGGGGGCTCCTCTATGGCTACACCTTC	CAWRGGLLYGYTF	TRBJ1-2	few	TRBV30	-
TGTGCCAGCGAAGGGGCAGATAATTCACCCCTCCACTTT	CASEGADNSPLHF	TRBJ1-6	-	TRBV28	-
TGTGCCAGCTCACCGCCGGGACTAGCGGGGGTGGAGACCCAGTACTTC	CASSPPGLAGVETQYF	TRBJ2-5	-	TRBV18	TRBD2
TGTGCCAGCAGTCCCCTTTATTATGGCTACACCTTC	CASSPLYYGYTF	TRBJ1-2	-	TRBV28	-
TGTGCCACCAGACCTAGCGGAGGGGGAGAGACCCAGTACTTC	CATRPSGGGETQYF	TRBJ2-5	-	TRBV24-1	-
TGTGCCAGCAGTTACCGAATCGACAGGGCCGCTTTCTTT	CASSYRIDRAAFF	TRBJ1-1	-	TRBV6-5	TRBD1
TGTGCCAGCAGCTCAACAGGGTTCTCCTACAATGAGCAGTTCTTC	CASSSTGFSYNEQFF	TRBJ2-1	-	TRBV11-1	-
TGTGCCAGCAGCTTAGCCGGCTCTGGAAACACCATATATTTT	CASSLAGSGNTIYF	TRBJ1-3	-	TRBV7-9	-
TGTGCCAGCAGTTCCGCCCGGGACAGCACCTACGAGCAGTACTTC	CASSSARDSTYEQYF	TRBJ2-7	-	TRBV5-6	TRBD1
TGTGCTTACGGACTGGAGGGCAATCAGCCCCAGCATTTT	CAYGLEGNQPQHF	TRBJ1-5	-	TRBV28	-
TGTGCCAGCAGCCTACGAACAGGGGGCCTTCACGGCGAGCAGTACTTC	CASSLRTGGLHGEQYF	TRBJ2-7	-	TRBV13	TRBD1
TGTGCCAGCAGCTTATATGGACTAGCGGGAGAAGAGCAGTTCTTC	CASSLYGLAGEEQFF	TRBJ2-1	few	TRBV11-2	TRBD2
TGTGCCAGCAGCTTGGGACAAATACCGGGAGCGAATGAAAAACTGTTTTTT	CASSLGQIPGANEKLFF	TRBJ1-4	-	TRBV5-6	-
TGTGCCAGCAGTGCGCTAGCGGGGGTGGGGGAGCAGTACTTC	CASSALAGVGEQYF	TRBJ2-7	-	TRBV6-4	TRBD2
TGTGCCAGCAGCCAAGTTTTAGGATCAGGGCGGGACGAGGCGTCCTACAATGAGCAGTTCTTC	CASSQVLGSGRDEASYNEQFF	TRBJ2-1	-	TRBV3-1/TRBV3-2	-
TGCGCCAGCAGCTCCCAGGATAACACCGGGGAGCTGTTTTTT	CASSSQDNTGELFF	TRBJ2-2	-	TRBV5-1	-
TGCGCCAGCAGCTTGGAAGGGGACAGGAGAGGCTACACCTTC	CASSLEGDRRGYTF	TRBJ1-2	-	TRBV5-1	TRBD1
TGTGCCAGCAGCCAGGGAGAGACCACCGGGGAGCTGTTTTTT	CASSQGETTGELFF	TRBJ2-2	-	TRBV4-2	-
TGCGCCAGCAGCCAAGATTTGCGGGGGAGTCAAGAGACCCAGTACTTC	CASSQDLRGSQETQYF	TRBJ2-5	-	TRBV4-1	TRBD2
TGTGCCAGCAGTTTAGGGGGGCTGACAGGGGAGCAGTATTTT	CASSLGGLTGEQYF	TRBJ2-3	once	TRBV27	TRBD1
TGTGCCAGCAGTGCCGGGACTAGCGGGAGGCCGGGGGATGAGCAGTTCTTC	CASSAGTSGRPGDEQFF	TRBJ2-1	-	TRBV6-1	TRBD2
TGTGCCAGCAGTCGGAGCATCGGAGGCACCATATATTTT	CASSRSIGGTIYF	TRBJ1-3	-	TRBV6-5	-
TGTGCCAGCAGTGAGTCTGGCAACCCTTGGTTCCAGTACTTC	CASSESGNPWFQYF	TRBJ2-5	-	TRBV6-1	-
TGTGCCAGCAGCCTAAACACGTTTCAGTACTTC	CASSLNTFQYF	TRBJ2-4	-	TRBV7-8	-